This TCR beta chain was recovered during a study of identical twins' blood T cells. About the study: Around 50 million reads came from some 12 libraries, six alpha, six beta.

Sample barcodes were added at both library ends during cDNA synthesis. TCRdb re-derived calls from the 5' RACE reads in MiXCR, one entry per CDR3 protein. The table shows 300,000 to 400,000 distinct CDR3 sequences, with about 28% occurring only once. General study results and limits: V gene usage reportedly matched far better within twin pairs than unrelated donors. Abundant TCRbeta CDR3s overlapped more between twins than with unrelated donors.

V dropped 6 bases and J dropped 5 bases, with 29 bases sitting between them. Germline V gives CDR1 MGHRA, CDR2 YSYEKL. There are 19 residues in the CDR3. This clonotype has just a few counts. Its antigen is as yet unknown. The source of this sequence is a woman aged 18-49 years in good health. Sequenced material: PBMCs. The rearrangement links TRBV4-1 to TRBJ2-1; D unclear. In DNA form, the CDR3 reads TGCGCCAGCAGTCCTGAAAGGAGTTGGTGGGTAGTTCGGAACAATGAGCAGTTCTTC. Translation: CASSPERSWWVVRNNEQFF.